Listed below are T cell receptor beta chains from one sample, sequenced in a study of T cell changes during pregnancy in multiple sclerosis. Measured with immunoSEQ multiplex PCR; TCRdb has only the in-frame clones, and not every one. The sample consists of tens of thousands of clones, about 88% of them appearing once. The input for sequencing was CD4+ T cells from peripheral blood mononuclear cells, taken before pregnancy. The receptors derive from a female donor with multiple sclerosis, enrolled in a pregnancy study. Both conserved end residues are part of each CDR3. The order of the fields is D gene, V gene, clone size, J gene, CDR3 protein, CDR3 DNA. The D gene is left open where the match is weak. Clone size is given for some rows only: seen once, a few or many times, or a class if the clone is expanded.

D: NA
V: TRBV9
size: NA
J: TRBJ1-2
CDR3: CASSVGVGTSYGYTF
DNA: TGTGCCAGCAGCGTAGGCGTGGGGACATCCTATGGCTACACCTTC

D: TRBD2
V: TRBV9
size: many
J: TRBJ2-7
CDR3: CASSLAGGRGEQYF
DNA: TGTGCCAGCAGCCTGGCGGGAGGCCGGGGGGAGCAGTACTTC

D: TRBD1
V: TRBV7-2
size: NA
J: TRBJ1-1
CDR3: CASSPQGGSTEAFF
DNA: TGTGCCAGCAGCCCACAGGGGGGCTCCACTGAAGCTTTCTTT

D: TRBD2
V: TRBV19
size: few
J: TRBJ2-7
CDR3: CASTDSGSLYEQYF
DNA: TGTGCCAGTACGGATAGCGGGAGTTTGTACGAGCAGTACTTC

D: TRBD1
V: TRBV4-2
size: once
J: TRBJ1-3
CDR3: CASSQDVRQGSGNTIYF
DNA: TGTGCCAGCAGCCAAGATGTAAGACAGGGCTCTGGAAACACCATATATTTT

D: NA
V: TRBV6-6
size: NA
J: TRBJ1-1
CDR3: CASSYSPQGEAFF
DNA: TGTGCCAGCAGTTACTCCCCCCAGGGGGAAGCTTTCTTT

D: NA
V: TRBV7-6
size: NA
J: TRBJ1-1
CDR3: CASSPTSTLNTEAFF
DNA: TGTGCCAGCAGCCCCACCTCCACATTGAACACTGAAGCTTTCTTT

D: NA
V: TRBV29-1
size: NA
J: TRBJ1-3
CDR3: CSVTSRVTGNTIYF
DNA: TGCAGCGTAACTTCCAGGGTTACAGGAAACACCATATATTTT

D: NA
V: TRBV27
size: NA
J: TRBJ1-3
CDR3: CASSLSRGGAGNTIYF
DNA: TGTGCCAGCAGTTTATCCAGGGGAGGGGCTGGAAACACCATATATTTT

D: TRBD1
V: TRBV5-1
size: NA
J: TRBJ2-5
CDR3: CASSLGQMETQYF
DNA: TGCGCCAGCAGCCTGGGACAGATGGAGACCCAGTACTTC

D: NA
V: TRBV5-1
size: NA
J: TRBJ2-1
CDR3: CASSLSAGRTYNEQFF
DNA: TGCGCCAGCAGCTTGTCTGCGGGAAGAACCTACAATGAGCAGTTCTTC

D: NA
V: TRBV21-1
size: once
J: TRBJ2-2
CDR3: CASSKGGRQPRITGELFF
DNA: TGTGCCAGCAGCAAAGGGGGGCGGCAGCCTAGAATCACCGGGGAGCTGTTTTTT

D: TRBD1
V: TRBV5-4
size: NA
J: TRBJ2-7
CDR3: CASSLGTGSGYEQYF
DNA: TGTGCCAGCAGCTTGGGGACAGGGTCAGGCTACGAGCAGTACTTC

D: NA
V: TRBV10-3
size: NA
J: TRBJ1-2
CDR3: CAISGGGEGQYGYTF
DNA: TGTGCCATCAGTGGGGGAGGTGAAGGGCAATATGGCTACACCTTC

D: NA
V: TRBV4-3
size: NA
J: TRBJ2-1
CDR3: CASSQGAARDNREQFF
DNA: TGCGCCAGCAGCCAGGGCGCAGCGAGGGACAACCGTGAGCAGTTCTTC

D: NA
V: TRBV10-3
size: NA
J: TRBJ2-1
CDR3: CATMGLTTDNEQFF
DNA: TGTGCCACGATGGGTTTGACCACAGACAATGAGCAGTTCTTC

D: NA
V: TRBV28
size: NA
J: TRBJ1-3
CDR3: CASSPNEHPGNTIYF
DNA: TGTGCCAGCAGTCCCAACGAGCACCCGGGAAACACCATATATTTT

D: TRBD1
V: TRBV19
size: NA
J: TRBJ2-1
CDR3: CASSIYLKGQGHHEQFF
DNA: TGTGCCAGTAGTATATATCTTAAGGGACAGGGACATCATGAGCAGTTCTTC

D: TRBD1
V: TRBV28
size: NA
J: TRBJ1-2
CDR3: CASVGGRHGYTF
DNA: TGTGCCAGCGTAGGGGGCCGTCATGGCTACACCTTC

D: TRBD2
V: TRBV6-4
size: NA
J: TRBJ2-7
CDR3: CAGGVGNYEQYF
DNA: TGTGCCGGGGGGGTCGGAAACTACGAGCAGTACTTC

D: TRBD2
V: TRBV6-4
size: NA
J: TRBJ2-1
CDR3: CASSELAGGPNEQFF
DNA: TGTGCCAGCAGTGAACTAGCGGGAGGGCCCAATGAGCAGTTCTTC

D: TRBD2
V: TRBV30
size: NA
J: TRBJ2-2
CDR3: CAWTSGDTGELFF
DNA: TGTGCCTGGACTAGCGGGGACACCGGGGAGCTGTTTTTT

D: NA
V: TRBV11-2
size: NA
J: TRBJ2-7
CDR3: CASSLVEGAVLTHF
DNA: TGTGCCAGCAGCTTAGTGGAGGGGGCGGTCCTTACGCACTTC

D: TRBD2
V: TRBV11-1
size: NA
J: TRBJ2-3
CDR3: CASSAGTSLPDTQYF
DNA: TGTGCCAGCAGCGCCGGGACTAGTCTCCCAGATACGCAGTATTTT

D: NA
V: TRBV6-1
size: NA
J: TRBJ1-5
CDR3: CASSEDFRGNQPQHF
DNA: TGTGCCAGCAGTGAAGACTTTAGGGGAAATCAGCCCCAGCATTTT

D: NA
V: TRBV11-1
size: NA
J: TRBJ2-7
CDR3: CASSLGTDHEQYF
DNA: TGTGCCAGCAGCTTAGGGACAGACCACGAGCAGTACTTC

D: TRBD2
V: TRBV5-1
size: NA
J: TRBJ2-3
CDR3: CASSLRGGSSGSTDTQYF
DNA: TGCGCCAGCAGCTTGAGGGGGGGTTCTAGCGGGAGCACAGATACGCAGTATTTT

D: NA
V: TRBV7-2
size: NA
J: TRBJ2-1
CDR3: CASSLPSSRSSYNEQFF
DNA: TGTGCCAGCAGCTTACCCTCTAGCCGGAGCTCCTACAATGAGCAGTTCTTC

D: TRBD2
V: TRBV10-3
size: NA
J: TRBJ2-1
CDR3: CAISENSGNVNEQFF
DNA: TGTGCCATCAGTGAGAATAGCGGGAATGTCAATGAGCAGTTCTTC

D: TRBD2
V: TRBV19
size: NA
J: TRBJ2-1
CDR3: CASAGGPEGEQFF
DNA: TGTGCCAGTGCGGGAGGGCCTGAGGGTGAGCAGTTCTTC

D: TRBD1
V: TRBV5-1
size: NA
J: TRBJ2-7
CDR3: CASSLATGTGGLYEQYF
DNA: TGCGCCAGCAGCTTGGCTACCGGGACAGGGGGATTGTACGAGCAGTACTTC

D: TRBD1
V: TRBV18
size: once
J: TRBJ2-7
CDR3: CASSPSGQGGFDEQYF
DNA: TGTGCCAGCTCACCATCCGGACAGGGCGGGTTCGACGAGCAGTACTTC

D: NA
V: TRBV11-1
size: NA
J: TRBJ2-2
CDR3: CASSFSVASTGELFF
DNA: TGTGCCAGCAGCTTTTCGGTAGCGTCCACCGGGGAGCTGTTTTTT

D: NA
V: TRBV21-1
size: NA
J: TRBJ1-5
CDR3: CASSPRGTANQPQHF
DNA: TGTGCCAGCAGCCCCCGAGGGACAGCAAATCAGCCCCAGCATTTT

D: NA
V: TRBV5-6
size: NA
J: TRBJ2-1
CDR3: CASSLSGSIYNEQFF
DNA: TGTGCCAGCAGCTTGAGCGGGTCGATCTACAATGAGCAGTTCTTC

D: TRBD2
V: TRBV29-1
size: once
J: TRBJ2-3
CDR3: CSVEGGFGSDTQYF
DNA: TGCAGCGTTGAGGGGGGGTTCGGCTCCGATACGCAGTATTTT

D: NA
V: TRBV29-1
size: once
J: TRBJ2-7
CDR3: CSVDTGNLYEQYF
DNA: TGCAGCGTTGACACAGGGAATCTCTACGAGCAGTACTTC

D: NA
V: TRBV30
size: NA
J: TRBJ1-2
CDR3: CAWSHGLYGYTF
DNA: TGTGCCTGGAGCCATGGGCTGTACGGCTACACCTTC

D: TRBD2
V: TRBV7-2
size: NA
J: TRBJ2-4
CDR3: CASSPRTSGTGNIQYF
DNA: TGTGCCAGCAGCCCTAGGACTAGCGGGACGGGGAACATTCAGTACTTC

D: NA
V: TRBV7-2
size: NA
J: TRBJ1-5
CDR3: CASSPPGQRQHF
DNA: TGTGCCAGCAGCCCCCCTGGACAGAGACAGCATTTT

D: NA
V: TRBV7-2
size: NA
J: TRBJ1-2
CDR3: CASSLVAGGGYGYTF
DNA: TGTGCCAGCAGCTTAGTAGCGGGGGGCGGCTATGGCTACACCTTC

D: TRBD2
V: TRBV29-1
size: NA
J: TRBJ2-3
CDR3: CSVIPSGGTQYF
DNA: TGCAGCGTTATACCTTCGGGGGGTACGCAGTATTTT

D: NA
V: TRBV5-6
size: NA
J: TRBJ2-6
CDR3: CASSLRGGANVLTF
DNA: TGTGCCAGCAGCTTGAGGGGTGGGGCCAACGTCCTGACTTTC

D: TRBD2
V: TRBV30
size: NA
J: TRBJ2-2
CDR3: CVIAGVSGELFF
DNA: TGTGTCATAGCGGGAGTTTCAGGGGAGCTGTTTTTT

D: NA
V: TRBV14
size: NA
J: TRBJ2-7
CDR3: CASSPTGTYEQYF
DNA: TGTGCCAGCAGCCCTACGGGTACCTACGAGCAGTACTTC

D: NA
V: TRBV7-2
size: NA
J: TRBJ2-5
CDR3: CASSLGGTQETQYF
DNA: TGTGCCAGCAGCTTAGGCGGAACACAAGAGACCCAGTACTTC

D: TRBD2
V: TRBV7-9
size: NA
J: TRBJ2-1
CDR3: CASGPLLAGVNEQFF
DNA: TGTGCCAGCGGACCACTACTAGCGGGAGTCAATGAGCAGTTCTTC

D: NA
V: TRBV4-2
size: NA
J: TRBJ2-7
CDR3: CASSQGKDTLTKQYF
DNA: TGTGCCAGCAGCCAAGGTAAGGACACTTTGACGAAGCAGTACTTC

D: TRBD1
V: TRBV6-6
size: NA
J: TRBJ1-4
CDR3: CASSGTAGTGEEKLFF
DNA: TGTGCCAGCAGTGGTACGGCCGGGACAGGGGAAGAAAAACTGTTTTTT

D: TRBD2
V: TRBV11-3
size: NA
J: TRBJ2-3
CDR3: CASSPGLLTTDTQYF
DNA: TGTGCCAGCAGCCCGGGACTATTAACGACAGATACGCAGTATTTT